This entry lists 10 T cell receptor beta chains sequenced from one sample in a study of response to subunit inactivated influenza vaccine. TCRdb redid the calling of the RT-PCR reads with MiXCR, one entry per CDR3 protein. The data contain about 700,000 distinct CDR3 sequences, 14% of them singletons. The source was PBMCs from blood, collected roughly 2 weeks before vaccination. The receptors shown here come from a man in his fifties or sixties who received an inactivated influenza vaccine.

This chain uses TRBV5-1 with TRBJ1-2; 7 positions agree with TRBD1. Losses at the gene ends were 4 bases for V and 6 bases for J; bases not matched to a gene: 21. Germline V CDR1 and CDR2: SGHRS, YFSETQ. The CDR3 covers 18 residues. The chain's CDR3 is CASSPDNRGPAGPNGYTF. The CDR3 coding sequence is TGCGCCAGCAGCCCGGATAACAGGGGACCGGCGGGACCTAATGGCTACACCTTC.

V usage is TRBV18 and J usage is TRBJ2-3; the D gene is possibly TRBD2 (6 bases). V was trimmed by 3 bases and J by 5 bases, leaving 12 bases between them. This CDR3 is 14 amino acids long. Germline CDR1 reads KGHSH; CDR2 reads LQKENI. CDR3 sequence: CASSPRLEGDTQYF. The CDR3, as DNA: TGTGCCAGCTCACCGCGACTGGAGGGAGATACGCAGTATTTT.

In its sample, this clonotype was seen many times. This chain connects TRBV24-1 to TRBJ2-1; 8 bases match TRBD1. With 6 bases clipped from V and 12 bases from J, the junction kept 12 bases outside the gene matches. CDR3 length equals 14 residues. Germline V CDR1 and CDR2: KGHDR, SFDVKD. As DNA, the CDR3 is TGTGCCACCAGTAACGGGACAGGCTACCGGGGGCAGTTCTTC. Translating gives CATSNGTGYRGQFF.

There are a few counts of this clonotype. The V gene is TRBV5-1, the J gene TRBJ2-2; 8 nucleotides agree with TRBD1. This CDR3 comprises 16 residues. Germline V gene sequence: CDR1 SGHRS, CDR2 YFSETQ. The ends lost 5 bases at V and 6 bases at J; junction bases unmatched: 12. CDR3 in amino acids: CASSLLDRDISGELFF. In DNA form, the CDR3 reads TGCGCCAGCAGTCTACTGGACAGGGACATTTCCGGGGAGCTGTTTTTT.

The chain recombines TRBV7-8 with TRBJ2-7; D may be TRBD1 or TRBD2 (5 bases each). This CDR3 comprises 15 residues. Germline CDR1 SGHVS, CDR2 FQNEAQ. V dropped 1 base and J dropped 0 bases, with 10 bases sitting between them. CDR3 in amino acids: CASSLGGLLSYEQYF. CDR3 nucleotides: TGTGCCAGCAGCTTAGGGGGGTTACTCTCCTACGAGCAGTACTTC. Complete variable domain (other parts from reference TRBV7-8 and TRBJ2-7): GAGVSQSPRYKVAKRGQDVALRCDPISGHVSLFWYQQALGQGPEFLTYFQNEAQLDKSGLPSDRFFAERPEGSVSTLKIQRTQQEDSAVYLCASSLGGLLSYEQYFGPGTRLTVT.

This clonotype came up a few times. This chain links TRBV5-1 with TRBJ2-2, with D uncertain. The CDR3 runs 15 residues. The germline V gene has CDR1 SGHRS and CDR2 YFSETQ. V was trimmed by 0 bases and J by 1 base, leaving 7 bases between them. This CDR3 is CASSLEVGNTGELFF. Written as DNA, the CDR3 is TGCGCCAGCAGCTTGGAAGTAGGGAACACCGGGGAGCTGTTTTTT.

This clonotype has more than one count but fewer than ten. The genes are TRBV12-3 or TRBV12-4 and TRBJ2-5; 7 bases match TRBD2. Trimming removed 8 bases from V and 5 bases from J; junction bases left unmatched: 5. CDR3 length equals 12 residues. The CDR3: CASGGGLETQYF. DNA of the CDR3: TGTGCCAGCGGGGGGGGTTTGGAGACCCAGTACTTC.

The table lists this clonotype with many counts. The rearrangement links TRBV12-3 or TRBV12-4 to TRBJ2-7, with a weak D call TRBD2 (5 bases). This CDR3 spans 12 amino acids. The ends were cut back, 7 bases at V and 4 bases at J, with 11 bases in the middle. The CDR3: CASNERGYEQYF. CDR3 nucleotides: TGTGCCAGCAATGAACGGGGATACGAGCAGTACTTC.

This chain connects TRBV5-1 to TRBJ2-2; D possibly corresponds to TRBD2 (5 bases). Looked up from germline, CDR1 is SGHRS and CDR2 is YFSETQ. The CDR3 is 18 amino acids. Trimming cost V 3 bases and J 1 base, with 19 bases left between them. CDR3 protein: CASSSDWRGIMNTGELFF. Written as DNA, the CDR3 is TGCGCCAGCAGCTCGGACTGGAGAGGAATTATGAACACCGGGGAGCTGTTTTTT.

CDR3 sequence reads: CASKRTETYEQYF. CDR3 coding DNA: TGTGCCAGCAAGCGGACAGAAACCTACGAGCAGTACTTC. This sequence joins TRBV6-1 and TRBJ2-7; D possibly corresponds to TRBD1 (6 bases). V lost 7 bases, J lost 2 bases, and 12 bases lay in between. CDR1 and CDR2 (germline): MNHNS, SASEGT. There are 13 residues in the CDR3.